The clone carrying this T cell receptor (beta chain) was detected once. The antigen is not known. This sample is drawn from a study of lymphopenia after photon versus proton radiotherapy. General study results and limits: Larger post-nadir TCR diversity loss correlated inversely with survival in deceased patients.

The CDR3 is 15 residues long. V lost 5 bases, J lost 5 bases, and 2 bases stayed unmatched. The germline V gene encodes CDR1 MNHEY and CDR2 SVGAGI. TCRdb's table, derived via immunoSEQ multiplex PCR, lists solely in-frame clones and lacks some. The sample has roughly 67,000 clones; just over 90% are singletons. The specimen comprised peripheral blood, sampled from a patient treated with photon-based radiotherapy. This chain uses TRBV6-5 with TRBJ1-6; 11 bases match TRBD1. The origin of this receptor is a woman in her seventies with pancreatic cancer. Written as DNA, the CDR3 is TGTGCCAGCAGTCTGGGACAGGGGGATAATTCACCCCTCCACTTT. Its protein product is CASSLGQGDNSPLHF.